A single T cell receptor beta chain is shown here with its context. Its antigen is undetermined. These data come from a study of vaccination and CD4 T cells after COVID-19. The Oncomine TCR Beta short-read assay was applied to DNA of cultured CD4+ T cells. TCRdb reprocessed the PCR reads via MiXCR and lists one record per CDR3 protein. The sample lists about 13,000 distinct CDR3 sequences; approximately 57% were seen once. Noted treatment: roughly 11-day PBMC culture with coronavirus spike peptide pools or control peptides (ViraFEST assay). Every positive PCR date fell between March and December 2020, earlier than the US Alpha, Beta and Delta variants. Cultures used over 1.5 million PBMCs per well, 9 to 10 IU/ml IL-2 and about 10 ug/ml peptides. Study-wide results and limits: Within convalescent individuals, 304 out of 307 vaccine-specific clones proved to be spike mono-reactive.

The CDR3 consists of 11 residues. Trimming shortened V by 3 bases and J by 8 bases, and 10 bases separated the two germline ends. Germline CDR1 DFQATT, CDR2 SNEGSKA (reference sequence). The TCR was taken from a human donor who had recovered from COVID-19. The genes are TRBV20-1 and TRBJ1-2, with D uncertain. The source material was CD4+ T cells from blood, cultured in vitro. CDR3 coding DNA: TGCAGTGCTAGGGGGTGGAGCGGCTACACCTTC. Its protein is CSARGWSGYTF.